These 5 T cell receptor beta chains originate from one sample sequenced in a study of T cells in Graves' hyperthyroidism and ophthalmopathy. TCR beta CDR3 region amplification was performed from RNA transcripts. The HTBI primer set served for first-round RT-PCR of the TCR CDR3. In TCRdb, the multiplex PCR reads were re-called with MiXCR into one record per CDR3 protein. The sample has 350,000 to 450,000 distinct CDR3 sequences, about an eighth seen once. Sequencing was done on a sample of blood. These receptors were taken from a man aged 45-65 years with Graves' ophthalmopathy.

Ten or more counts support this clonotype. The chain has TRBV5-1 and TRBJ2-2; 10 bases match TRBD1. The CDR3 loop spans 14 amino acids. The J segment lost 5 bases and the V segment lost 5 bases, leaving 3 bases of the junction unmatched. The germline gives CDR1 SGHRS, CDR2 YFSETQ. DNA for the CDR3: TGCGCCAGCAGGTGGACAGGGGGTACCGGGGAGCTGTTTTTT. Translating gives CASRWTGGTGELFF.

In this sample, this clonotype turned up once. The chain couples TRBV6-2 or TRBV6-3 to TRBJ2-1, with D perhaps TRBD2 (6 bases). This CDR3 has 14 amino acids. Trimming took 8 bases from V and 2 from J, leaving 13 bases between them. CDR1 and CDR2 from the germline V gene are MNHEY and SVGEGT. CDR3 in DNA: TGTGCCAGCCGGGACTCCCTCCCCTACAATGAGCAGTTCTTC. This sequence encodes CASRDSLPYNEQFF.

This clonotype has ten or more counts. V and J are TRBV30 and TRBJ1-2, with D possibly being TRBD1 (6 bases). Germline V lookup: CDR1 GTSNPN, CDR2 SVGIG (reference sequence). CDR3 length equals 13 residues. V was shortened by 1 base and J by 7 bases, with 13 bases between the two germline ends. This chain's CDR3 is CAWSGGGARGYTF. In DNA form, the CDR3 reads TGTGCCTGGAGTGGTGGGGGGGCTCGTGGCTACACCTTC.

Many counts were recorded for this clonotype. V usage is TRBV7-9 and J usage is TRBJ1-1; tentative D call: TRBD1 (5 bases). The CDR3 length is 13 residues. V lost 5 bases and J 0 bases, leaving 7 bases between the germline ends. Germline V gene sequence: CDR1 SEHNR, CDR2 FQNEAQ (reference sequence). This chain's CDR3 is CASSTTVNTEAFF. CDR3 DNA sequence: TGTGCCAGCAGCACGACAGTGAACACTGAAGCTTTCTTT.

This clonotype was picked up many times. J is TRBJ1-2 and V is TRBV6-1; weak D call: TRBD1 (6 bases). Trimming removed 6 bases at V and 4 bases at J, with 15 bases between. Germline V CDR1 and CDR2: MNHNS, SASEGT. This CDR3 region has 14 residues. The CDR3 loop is CASRRSGEFYGYTF. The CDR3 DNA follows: TGTGCCAGCAGGAGGTCAGGGGAATTCTATGGCTACACCTTC.